A selection of T cell receptor beta chains follows, all from one sample in a study of blood T cell repertoires in COVID-19. This table comes from immunoSEQ multiplex PCR, and its TCRdb copy is limited to in-frame clones, with some not included. Of about 200,000 clones in the sample, about 87% were seen once. Sequenced material: peripheral blood. Every receptor here comes from a man in his 60s who had recovered from COVID-19. CDR3s include the opening cysteine and the closing phenylalanine or tryptophan. A D gene is named only where the DNA matches it firmly. Expanded clones are given a class, and other clones once, few, many or no size at all.

v_gene: TRBV7-9
d_gene: TRBD2
abundance: .
j_gene: TRBJ2-6
CDR3aa: CASERGSGANVLTF
CDR3nt: TGTGCCAGCGAGCGGGGGTCTGGGGCCAACGTCCTGACTTTC

v_gene: TRBV19
d_gene: TRBD1
abundance: .
j_gene: TRBJ2-7
CDR3aa: CASSIRGQAQRYEQYF
CDR3nt: TGTGCCAGTAGTATCAGGGGACAGGCCCAGCGGTACGAGCAGTACTTC

v_gene: TRBV5-5
d_gene: .
abundance: .
j_gene: TRBJ1-1
CDR3aa: CASSIRTGWSTEAFF
CDR3nt: TGTGCCAGCAGCATTCGTACAGGGTGGTCGACTGAAGCTTTCTTT

v_gene: TRBV24-1
d_gene: TRBD1
abundance: few
j_gene: TRBJ1-2
CDR3aa: CATSTIDRDHTF
CDR3nt: TGTGCCACCAGCACCATCGACAGGGACCACACCTTC

v_gene: TRBV12-2
d_gene: .
abundance: many
j_gene: TRBJ1-3
CDR3aa: CASRLEQSSGNTIYF
CDR3nt: TGTGCAAGTCGCTTAGAACAGAGCTCTGGAAACACCATATATTTT

v_gene: TRBV5-1
d_gene: TRBD2
abundance: .
j_gene: TRBJ2-5
CDR3aa: CASGLAGVETQYF
CDR3nt: TGCGCCAGCGGACTAGCGGGAGTTGAGACCCAGTACTTC

v_gene: TRBV13
d_gene: TRBD2
abundance: .
j_gene: TRBJ2-5
CDR3aa: CASSLSPAGSQETQYF
CDR3nt: TGTGCCAGCAGCTTAAGTCCAGCGGGGAGTCAAGAGACCCAGTACTTC

v_gene: TRBV2
d_gene: .
abundance: .
j_gene: TRBJ1-6
CDR3aa: CASSDGTPYNSPLHF
CDR3nt: TGTGCCAGCAGTGATGGGACACCCTATAATTCACCCCTCCACTTT

v_gene: TRBV6-1
d_gene: .
abundance: .
j_gene: TRBJ1-1
CDR3aa: CASSEGGWGGYEAFF
CDR3nt: TGTGCCAGCAGTGAAGGGGGCTGGGGGGGTTATGAAGCTTTCTTT

v_gene: TRBV11-2
d_gene: .
abundance: .
j_gene: TRBJ1-4
CDR3aa: CASSLVLRGEKLFF
CDR3nt: TGTGCCAGCAGCTTAGTTTTAAGGGGTGAAAAACTGTTTTTT

v_gene: TRBV5-1
d_gene: .
abundance: few
j_gene: TRBJ2-7
CDR3aa: CASSPRGGFTTEQYF
CDR3nt: TGCGCCAGCAGCCCTCGGGGTGGGTTTACTACCGAGCAGTACTTC

v_gene: TRBV7-3
d_gene: TRBD2
abundance: .
j_gene: TRBJ2-5
CDR3aa: CASSSSGLAGEETQYF
CDR3nt: TGTGCCAGCAGCTCCTCGGGACTAGCGGGGGAAGAGACCCAGTACTTC

v_gene: TRBV19
d_gene: TRBD2
abundance: .
j_gene: TRBJ2-3
CDR3aa: CASSSPGLAEFTDTQYF
CDR3nt: TGTGCCAGTAGTTCCCCGGGACTAGCGGAGTTCACAGATACGCAGTATTTT

v_gene: TRBV4-3
d_gene: .
abundance: .
j_gene: TRBJ1-6
CDR3aa: CASSQDETVNSPLHF
CDR3nt: TGCGCCAGCAGCCAAGATGAGACAGTTAATTCACCCCTCCACTTT

v_gene: TRBV6-5
d_gene: TRBD1
abundance: .
j_gene: TRBJ2-2
CDR3aa: CASRTGFNTGELFF
CDR3nt: TGTGCCAGCAGGACAGGGTTTAACACCGGGGAGCTGTTTTTT

v_gene: TRBV19
d_gene: .
abundance: .
j_gene: TRBJ1-2
CDR3aa: CASSVDSIWGYTF
CDR3nt: TGTGCCAGTAGTGTCGACTCCATATGGGGCTACACCTTC

v_gene: TRBV6-4
d_gene: TRBD2
abundance: .
j_gene: TRBJ2-3
CDR3aa: CASSDEGREGLQYF
CDR3nt: TGTGCCAGCAGTGACGAAGGCAGGGAGGGCCTTCAGTATTTT

v_gene: TRBV7-2
d_gene: .
abundance: .
j_gene: TRBJ2-2
CDR3aa: CASSLVRLDSTGELFF
CDR3nt: TGTGCCAGCAGCTTAGTTCGGCTAGACAGCACCGGGGAGCTGTTTTTT

v_gene: TRBV5-4
d_gene: .
abundance: .
j_gene: TRBJ1-1
CDR3aa: CASSSTSPGTEAFF
CDR3nt: TGTGCCAGCAGCTCTACATCGCCGGGCACTGAAGCTTTCTTT

v_gene: TRBV11-2
d_gene: .
abundance: .
j_gene: TRBJ1-1
CDR3aa: CASSLVTVAAEAFF
CDR3nt: TGTGCCAGCAGCTTAGTAACGGTTGCCGCTGAAGCTTTCTTT